A selection of T cell receptor beta chains follows, all from one sample in a study of blood T cell repertoires in COVID-19. TCRdb's copy holds only in-frame clones and misses some; the assay was immunoSEQ multiplex PCR. Of around 94,000 clones in the sample, about 83% were seen once. The sample comprised peripheral blood. These receptors were obtained from a man in his forties or fifties with active or convalescent COVID-19. CDR3s include the opening cysteine and the closing phenylalanine or tryptophan. D genes are given only for firm matches. Size is stated for part of the rows, as once, few or many counts, or as a class when the clone is expanded.

TRBV7-2	NA	TRBJ1-1	NA	TGTGCCAGCAGCTTACGACAGGTCACTGAAGCTTTCTTT	CASSLRQVTEAFF
TRBV2	NA	TRBJ2-5	NA	TGTGCCAGCACTATGGGACACCAATGGGGCGAGACCCAGTACTTC	CASTMGHQWGETQYF
TRBV7-2	NA	TRBJ2-7	NA	TGTACCAGCAGCTTGCAGGGCTCAATATCCTACGAGCAGTACTTC	CTSSLQGSISYEQYF
TRBV19	NA	TRBJ1-2	TRBD1	TGTGCCAGTAGTAAGGGGGACAGGGAATATGGCTACACCTTC	CASSKGDREYGYTF
TRBV2	NA	TRBJ1-6	TRBD1	TGTGCCAGCAGTGACAGGGGGAATAGTAGGAATTCACCCCTCCACTTT	CASSDRGNSRNSPLHF
TRBV30	NA	TRBJ1-6	TRBD1	TGTGCCTGGAGTGCCCGGGACAGGATTAATTCACCCCTCCACTTT	CAWSARDRINSPLHF
TRBV5-1	NA	TRBJ2-7	NA	TGCGCCAGCAGCCCCTCTGAGCTGCGCGAGCAGTACTTC	CASSPSELREQYF
TRBV9	NA	TRBJ2-5	TRBD2	TGTGCCAGCAGCGTAGATAGCGGGGGGATGGAGACCCAGTACTTC	CASSVDSGGMETQYF
TRBV7-9	NA	TRBJ2-3	NA	TGTGCCAGCAGCGGGGGGGCCGCAGATACGCAGTATTTT	CASSGGAADTQYF
TRBV10-1	NA	TRBJ1-1	NA	TGCGCCAGCAGTGAGGGCGGCAGAACTGAAGCTTTCTTT	CASSEGGRTEAFF
TRBV11-2	NA	TRBJ2-7	TRBD1	TGTGCCAGCAGCCGAACTAGACAGGGGGCCTACGAGCAGTACTTC	CASSRTRQGAYEQYF
TRBV10-3	NA	TRBJ1-2	NA	TGTGCCATCAGTGGACAAGAAGCTAACTATGGCTACACCTTC	CAISGQEANYGYTF
TRBV9	once	TRBJ2-3	NA	TGTGCCAGCAGCTACAATACAGATACGCAGTATTTT	CASSYNTDTQYF
TRBV3-1/TRBV3-2	once	TRBJ2-1	TRBD1	TGTGCCAGCAGCCAAGAGGGACAGTACTACAATGAGCAGTTCTTC	CASSQEGQYYNEQFF
TRBV27	NA	TRBJ1-4	NA	TGTGCCAGCAGTTCCCTGGGGGGGGCGAAGGAAAAACTGTTTTTT	CASSSLGGAKEKLFF